This T cell receptor beta chain was documented in a study of T cells in Graves' hyperthyroidism and ophthalmopathy. RNA transcripts served as the template for amplifying TCR beta CDR3 regions. A first-round RT-PCR of the TCR CDR3 used the HTBI primer set. TCRdb re-analysed the multiplex PCR reads in MiXCR, keeping a single row per CDR3 protein. Here the sample spans a few hundred thousand distinct CDR3 sequences, over 15% being singletons. Ophthalmopathy cases met thresholds of Clinical Activity Score at least 3, NOSPECS grade at least 4 and duration under 3 months. Uncontrolled infection, other autoimmune disease, pregnancy or lactation disqualified patients from enrolment. V gave up 3 bases and J gave up 5 bases, with 10 bases separating them. This CDR3 is 13 amino acids long. CDR1 and CDR2 (germline): PRHDT, FYEKMQ (reference sequence). The sample holds many counts of this clonotype.

The chain joins TRBV13 to TRBJ1-2; D might be TRBD1 (6 bases). Sample: blood. The sequence came from a woman between 40 and 50 years old with Graves' ophthalmopathy. The CDR3 coding sequence is TGTGCCAGCAGCTTTACAGGGATTTATGGCTACACCTTC. Amino acid sequence: CASSFTGIYGYTF.